This paragraph reports one T cell receptor beta chain. The V end was cut by 0 bases, the J end by 0 bases, with 17 bases between. From germline, CDR1 is MGHRA and CDR2 YSYEKL. The CDR3 is 18 residues long. In the source study's methods: Nucleated cell number was recorded as an estimate derived from reference gene primer amplification. Here immunoSEQ multiplex PCR was the method, and the copy in TCRdb shows in-frame clones only, minus some. That table supplies the V and J calls and clone size; D and trimming were determined from the DNA. The table has some 250,000 clones, around 88% seen once. This entry comes from a study of blood T cell repertoires in COVID-19. Study at large: Acute-phase and convalescent COVID-19 samples originated in the United States, Italy and Spain. From T cells, B-cell-depleted T cells, or PBMCs came the material, which was cDNA or gDNA.

This TCR was recovered from a man aged 25-40 years with active or convalescent COVID-19. The rearrangement joins TRBV4-1 to TRBJ1-1; the D gene is possibly TRBD1 (5 bases). Sequenced input: peripheral blood. CDR3 sequence reads: CASSQDPHAGLMNTEAFF. CDR3 DNA sequence: TGCGCCAGCAGCCAAGATCCCCACGCAGGGCTCATGAACACTGAAGCTTTCTTT.